These 20 T cell receptor beta chains were sequenced from one sample in a study of blood T cell repertoires in COVID-19. TCRdb keeps only in-frame clones here, not all; method: immunoSEQ multiplex PCR. The table includes hundreds of thousands of clones, 80% to 90% detected once. The material sequenced was PBMCs or T cells enriched from blood (not recorded which). The origin of the receptors is a man aged 30 to 45 who had recovered from COVID-19.

V gene TRBV5-6 combines with J gene TRBJ2-5; perhaps TRBD2 as D (6 bases). Germline V gives CDR1 SGHDT, CDR2 YYEEEE. V was pared by 1 base and J by 2 bases, with 18 bases between. This CDR3 is built from 17 residues. Here the CDR3 reads CASSLRQSPGLQETQYF. CDR3 nucleotide sequence: TGTGCCAGCAGCTTGAGACAATCGCCGGGACTGCAAGAGACCCAGTACTTC.

V and J are TRBV27 and TRBJ1-1; 8 positions match TRBD1. With 7 bases clipped from V and 1 base from J, the junction kept 8 bases outside the gene matches. Germline V lookup: CDR1 MNHEY, CDR2 SMNVEV (reference sequence). The CDR3 is 15 amino acids. The CDR3: CASKLDRVGNTEAFF. The DNA of the CDR3 is TGTGCCAGCAAATTGGACAGGGTGGGGAACACTGAAGCTTTCTTT.

The V and J genes are TRBV19 and TRBJ1-2, with TRBD1 identical over 9 bases. J lost 3 bases, V lost 6 bases, and 11 bases had no gene match. CDR1 LNHDA and CDR2 SQIVND come from the germline V gene (reference sequence). The CDR3 length is 16 residues. This CDR3 is CASRNLQGAPDYGYTF. The CDR3 DNA reads as TGTGCCAGTAGGAATCTACAGGGGGCGCCGGACTATGGCTACACCTTC.

CDR3 loop: CASSKAERQGVDDGYTF. CDR3 sequence (DNA): TGTGCCAGCAGCAAAGCCGAGCGACAGGGCGTCGACGATGGCTACACCTTC. The gene calls are TRBV28 and TRBJ1-2, with 7 bases that match TRBD1. CDR3 length equals 17 residues. CDR1 and CDR2 (germline): MDHEN, SYDVKM. With 6 bases clipped from V and 6 bases from J, the junction kept 19 bases outside the gene matches.

J is TRBJ2-7 and V is TRBV4-1; possible D gene TRBD2, 5 bases. The CDR3 is 15 residues long. Germline assignment: CDR1 MGHRA and CDR2 YSYEKL. Trimming took off 1 base at V and 0 bases at J, with 10 bases between the two ends. CDR3 in DNA: TGCGCCAGCAGCCAAGGGACTGGGCACTCCTACGAGCAGTACTTC. Translated: CASSQGTGHSYEQYF.

In its sample, this clone was seen a few times. The rearrangement links TRBV2 to TRBJ2-3, with TRBD2 matching over 7 bases. J gave up 5 bases and V 1 base, and 3 bases lay outside the gene matches. The CDR3 is 14 amino acids. Germline assignment: CDR1 SNHLY and CDR2 FYNNEI. As DNA, the CDR3 is TGTGCCAGCAGTGAAGGGGGGGGTGGAGATACGCAGTATTTT. It specifies CASSEGGGGDTQYF.

This clone was observed once. The chain has TRBV6-6 and TRBJ2-2; 12 bases agree with TRBD1. The CDR3 totals 17 residues. V was clipped by 5 bases and J by 6 bases; unmatched bases: 10. The V gene's germline CDR1 is MNHNY and CDR2 SVGAGI (reference sequence). CDR3 coding DNA: TGTGCCAGCAGTCCCCATGGGGGGGACAGGGGGCCCGGGGAGCTGTTTTTT. Translated: CASSPHGGDRGPGELFF.

The chain couples TRBV7-9 to TRBJ1-1; D unclear. The CDR3 runs 12 residues. Trimming shortened V by 5 bases and J by 7 bases, and 11 bases separated the two germline ends. Germline CDR1 SEHNR, CDR2 FQNEAQ (reference sequence). This chain's CDR3 is CASSPSLVEAFF. The CDR3, as DNA: TGTGCCAGCAGCCCTAGCCTTGTTGAAGCTTTCTTT.

V is TRBV27 and J is TRBJ2-7; 7 bases map to TRBD2. Looked up from germline, CDR1 is MNHEY and CDR2 is SMNVEV (reference sequence). The length of the CDR3 is 14 residues. V lost 3 bases to trimming and J lost 5 bases; unmatched junction nucleotides: 7. The CDR3, as DNA: TGTGCCAGCAGTTTCACGGGGGGACTGGACGAGCAGTACTTC. This gives the protein CASSFTGGLDEQYF.

This clone was recorded at least ten times. This sequence joins TRBV21-1 and TRBJ2-2; TRBD1, the D gene given by the table, was not confirmed from the DNA. TRBV21-1 constitutes a pseudogene. The CDR3 has 20 amino acids. CDR3 residues: CASSNPESLFWASNTGELFF. Here the CDR3 DNA reads TGTGCCAGCAGCAACCCCGAATCACTTTTTTGGGCCTCGAACACCGGGGAGCTGTTTTTT.

This clone occurred once. The chain uses TRBV29-1 and TRBJ1-2; D perhaps matches TRBD1 (5 bases). The CDR3 has 12 residues. Trimming removed 7 bases at V and 4 bases at J, with 13 bases between. From germline, CDR1 is SQVTM and CDR2 ANQGSEA. In DNA, the CDR3 is TGCAGCGCTGGGGGGGAAAGCTATGGCTACACCTTC. Translating gives CSAGGESYGYTF.

The chain couples TRBV18 to TRBJ2-7, with D tentatively TRBD1 (5 bases). V gave up 8 bases and J gave up 0 bases, with 14 bases separating them. Germline CDR1 reads KGHSH; CDR2 reads LQKENI. This CDR3 contains 14 residues. The CDR3 loop is CASREPTASYEQYF. The CDR3 bases are TGTGCCAGCAGGGAACCGACAGCCTCCTACGAGCAGTACTTC.

The V and J genes are TRBV2 and TRBJ1-4, with 9 positions matching TRBD1. The length of the CDR3 is 14 residues. Germline V CDR1 and CDR2: SNHLY, FYNNEI. V lost 6 bases and J lost 7; bases outside the gene matches: 6. The CDR3 DNA is TGTGCCAGCAGGGGACAGGGCGTGATTGAAAAACTGTTTTTT. Its translation is CASRGQGVIEKLFF.

This chain joins TRBV27 and TRBJ1-1; D is unresolved. The V end was cut by 1 base, the J end by 1 base, with 4 bases between. The CDR3 is 13 amino acids. The germline gives CDR1 MNHEY, CDR2 SMNVEV (reference sequence). This CDR3 is CASSLYSNTEAFF. CDR3 sequence (DNA): TGTGCCAGCAGTTTATACTCGAACACTGAAGCTTTCTTT.

This chain connects TRBV28 to TRBJ1-1; D may be TRBD1 (5 bases). Trimming cost V 8 bases and J 0 bases, with 10 bases left between them. This CDR3 contains 13 residues. In germline, CDR1 is MDHEN, CDR2 SYDVKM. CDR3 protein: CASERQLNTEAFF. DNA of the CDR3: TGTGCCAGCGAAAGACAGTTGAACACTGAAGCTTTCTTT.

The chain carries TRBV30 and TRBJ2-7; tentatively, D is TRBD2 (5 bases). Trimming pared 8 bases from V and 3 bases from J, leaving 14 bases between. Germline-derived CDR1 and CDR2 are GTSNPN and SVGIG (reference sequence). The CDR3 runs to 12 residues. The CDR3, as DNA: TGTGCCGCTGCTCGGAGCGGCTACGAGCAGTACTTC. It codes for CAAARSGYEQYF.

This clone was detected only once. The chain joins TRBV10-3 to TRBJ1-4; D call uncertain. CDR1 and CDR2 from the germline V gene are ENHRY and SYGVKD. V was shortened by 6 bases and J by 0 bases, with 8 bases between the two germline ends. This CDR3 has 14 residues. CDR3 region: CAISRGATNEKLFF. CDR3 nucleotides: TGTGCCATCAGCCGAGGAGCAACTAATGAAAAACTGTTTTTT.

The chain recombines TRBV30 with TRBJ2-3; 8 bases fit TRBD2. This CDR3 region has 14 residues. Losses at the gene ends were 0 bases for V and 5 bases for J; bases not matched to a gene: 4. The germline CDR1 and CDR2 sequences are GTSNPN and SVGIG (reference sequence). The CDR3 protein is CAWSVSAGVDTQYF. As DNA, the CDR3 is TGTGCCTGGAGTGTCTCAGCGGGAGTAGATACGCAGTATTTT.

J is TRBJ2-1 and V is TRBV24-1; 9 bases fit TRBD1. This CDR3 is built from 15 residues. The germline V gene encodes CDR1 KGHDR and CDR2 SFDVKD. V was clipped by 7 bases and J by 0 bases; unmatched bases: 3. The CDR3 DNA follows: TGTGCCACCAGGGGGACAGGGAGCTCCTACAATGAGCAGTTCTTC. This codes for CATRGTGSSYNEQFF.

The rearrangement joins TRBV9 to TRBJ1-1, with TRBD1 identical over 7 bases. This CDR3 has 14 amino acids. CDR1 and CDR2 (germline): SGDLS, YYNGEE. V lost 3 bases, J lost 4 bases, and 6 bases stayed unmatched. CDR3 region: CASSAKPGGTEAFF. The CDR3 DNA reads TGTGCCAGCAGCGCGAAACCAGGGGGCACTGAAGCTTTCTTT.